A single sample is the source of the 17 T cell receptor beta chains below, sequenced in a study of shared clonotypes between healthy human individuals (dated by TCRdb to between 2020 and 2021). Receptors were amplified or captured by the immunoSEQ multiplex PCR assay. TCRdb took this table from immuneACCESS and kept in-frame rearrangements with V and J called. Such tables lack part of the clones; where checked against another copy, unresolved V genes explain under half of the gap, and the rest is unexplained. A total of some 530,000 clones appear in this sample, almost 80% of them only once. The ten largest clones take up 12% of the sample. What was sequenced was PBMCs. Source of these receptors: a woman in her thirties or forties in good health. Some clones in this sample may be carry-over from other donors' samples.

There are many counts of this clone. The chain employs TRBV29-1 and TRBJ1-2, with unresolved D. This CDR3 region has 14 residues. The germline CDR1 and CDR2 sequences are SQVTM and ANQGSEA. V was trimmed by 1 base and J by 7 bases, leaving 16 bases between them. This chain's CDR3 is CSVEVVGRNRGYTF. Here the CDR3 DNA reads TGCAGCGTTGAAGTGGTCGGGCGGAATCGTGGCTACACCTTC.

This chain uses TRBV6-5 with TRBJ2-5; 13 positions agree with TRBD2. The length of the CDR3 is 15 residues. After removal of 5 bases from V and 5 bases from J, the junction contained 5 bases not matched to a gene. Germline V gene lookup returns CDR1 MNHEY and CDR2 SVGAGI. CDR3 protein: CASSRGLAGVETQYF. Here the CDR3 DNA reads TGTGCCAGCAGTCGAGGACTAGCGGGAGTTGAGACCCAGTACTTC.

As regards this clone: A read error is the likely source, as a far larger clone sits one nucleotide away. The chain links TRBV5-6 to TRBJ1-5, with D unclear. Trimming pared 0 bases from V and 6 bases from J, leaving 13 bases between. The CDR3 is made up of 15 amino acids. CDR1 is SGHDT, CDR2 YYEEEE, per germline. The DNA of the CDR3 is TGTGCCAGCAGCTTGGCGGAAAGAGAGGGTCAGCCCCAGCATTTT. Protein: CASSLAEREGQPQHF. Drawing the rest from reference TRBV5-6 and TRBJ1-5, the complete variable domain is DAGVTQSPTHLIKTRGQQVTLRCSPKSGHDTVSWYQQALGQGPQFIFQYYEEEERQRGNFPDRFSGHQFPNYSSELNVNALLLGDSALYLCASSLAEREGQPQHFGDGTRLSIL.

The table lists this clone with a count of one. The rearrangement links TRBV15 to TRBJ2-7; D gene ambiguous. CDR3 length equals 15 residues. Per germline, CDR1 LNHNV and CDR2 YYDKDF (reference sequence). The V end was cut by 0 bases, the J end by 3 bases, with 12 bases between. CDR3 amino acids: CATSREKGVSYEQYF. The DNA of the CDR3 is TGTGCCACCAGCAGAGAAAAAGGTGTAAGCTACGAGCAGTACTTC. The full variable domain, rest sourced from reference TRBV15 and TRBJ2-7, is DAMVIQNPRYQVTQFGKPVTLSCSQTLNHNVMYWYQQKSSQAPKLLFHYYDKDFNNEADTPDNFQSRRPNTSFCFLDIRSPGLGDTAMYLCATSREKGVSYEQYFGPGTRLTVT.

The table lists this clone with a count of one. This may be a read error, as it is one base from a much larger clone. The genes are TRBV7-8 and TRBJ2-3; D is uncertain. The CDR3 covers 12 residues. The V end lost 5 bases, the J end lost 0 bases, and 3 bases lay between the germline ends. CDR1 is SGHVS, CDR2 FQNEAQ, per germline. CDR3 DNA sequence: TGTGCCAGCAGCGAGAGCACAGATACGCAGTATTTT. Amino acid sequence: CASSESTDTQYF.

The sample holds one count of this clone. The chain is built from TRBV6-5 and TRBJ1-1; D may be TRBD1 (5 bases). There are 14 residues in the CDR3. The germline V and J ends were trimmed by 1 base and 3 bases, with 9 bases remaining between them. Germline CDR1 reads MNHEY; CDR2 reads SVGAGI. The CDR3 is CASSYFPGDTEAFF. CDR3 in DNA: TGTGCCAGCAGTTACTTCCCGGGGGACACTGAAGCTTTCTTT.

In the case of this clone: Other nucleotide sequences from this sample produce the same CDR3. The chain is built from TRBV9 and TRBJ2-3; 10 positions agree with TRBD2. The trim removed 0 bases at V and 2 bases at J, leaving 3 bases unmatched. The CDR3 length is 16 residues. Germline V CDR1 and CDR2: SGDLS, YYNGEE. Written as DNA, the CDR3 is TGTGCCAGCAGCGTAGGGCTAGCGGGAGCCACAGATACGCAGTATTTT. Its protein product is CASSVGLAGATDTQYF.

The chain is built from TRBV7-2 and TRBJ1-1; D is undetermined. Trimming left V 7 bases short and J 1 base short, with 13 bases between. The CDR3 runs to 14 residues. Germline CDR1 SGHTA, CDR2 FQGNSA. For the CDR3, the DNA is TGTGCCAGCACCTGGGTCAGAACGAACACTGAAGCTTTCTTT. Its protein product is CASTWVRTNTEAFF. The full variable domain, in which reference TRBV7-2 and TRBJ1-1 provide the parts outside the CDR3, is GAGVSQSPSNKVTEKGKDVELRCDPISGHTALYWYRQSLGQGLEFLIYFQGNSAPDKSGLPSDRFSAERTGGSVSTLTIQRTQQEDSAVYLCASTWVRTNTEAFFGQGTRLTVV.

The CDR3 sequence: CASSPGHSSGANVLTF. CDR3 nucleotide sequence: TGTGCCAGCAGCCCGGGACATTCCTCTGGGGCCAACGTCCTGACTTTC. The chain couples TRBV7-3 to TRBJ2-6; D perhaps matches TRBD1 (6 bases). Germline CDR1 and CDR2: SGHTA and FQGTGA. There are 16 residues in the CDR3. Trimming removed 5 bases from V and 0 bases from J, with 11 bases in between.

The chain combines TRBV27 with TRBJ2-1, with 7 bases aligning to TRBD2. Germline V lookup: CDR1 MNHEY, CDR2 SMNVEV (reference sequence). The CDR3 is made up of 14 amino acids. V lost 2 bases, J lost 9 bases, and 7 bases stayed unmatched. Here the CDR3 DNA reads TGTGCCAGCAGTTTAAGAGGGAGGGCCGGTGAGCAGTTCTTC. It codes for CASSLRGRAGEQFF.

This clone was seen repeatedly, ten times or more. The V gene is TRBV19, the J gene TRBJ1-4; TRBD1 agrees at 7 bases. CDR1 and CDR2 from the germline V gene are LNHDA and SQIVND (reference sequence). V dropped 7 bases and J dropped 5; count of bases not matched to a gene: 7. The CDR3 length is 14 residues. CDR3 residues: CASNWGQQNEKLFF. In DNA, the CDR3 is TGTGCCAGTAATTGGGGACAGCAAAATGAAAAACTGTTTTTT.

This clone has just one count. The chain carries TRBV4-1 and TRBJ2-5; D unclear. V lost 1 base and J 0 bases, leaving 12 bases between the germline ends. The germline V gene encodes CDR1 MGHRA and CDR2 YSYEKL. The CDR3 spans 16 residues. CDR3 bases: TGCGCCAGCAGCCAAGGCCGCGGAAACTACCAAGAGACCCAGTACTTC. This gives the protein CASSQGRGNYQETQYF.

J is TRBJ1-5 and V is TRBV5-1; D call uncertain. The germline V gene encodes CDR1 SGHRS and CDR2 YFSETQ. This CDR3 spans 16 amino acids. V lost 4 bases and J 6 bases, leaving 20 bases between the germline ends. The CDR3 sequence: CASSLSGPEAGQPQHF. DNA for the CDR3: TGCGCCAGCAGCCTGTCGGGCCCGGAGGCCGGTCAGCCCCAGCATTTT.

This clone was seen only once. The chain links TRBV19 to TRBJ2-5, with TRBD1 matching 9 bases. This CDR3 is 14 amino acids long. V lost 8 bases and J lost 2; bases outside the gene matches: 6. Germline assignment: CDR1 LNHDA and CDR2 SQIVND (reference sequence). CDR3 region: CASFGQGSQETQYF. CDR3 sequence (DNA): TGTGCCAGTTTCGGACAGGGGAGTCAAGAGACCCAGTACTTC.

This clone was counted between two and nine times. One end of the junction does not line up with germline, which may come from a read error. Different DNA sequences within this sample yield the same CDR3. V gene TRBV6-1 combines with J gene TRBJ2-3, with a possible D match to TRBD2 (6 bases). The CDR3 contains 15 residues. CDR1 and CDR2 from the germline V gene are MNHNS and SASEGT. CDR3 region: CASSEGRLETDTQYF. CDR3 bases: TGTGCCAGCAGCGAAGGGAGACTAGAAACAGATACGCAGTATTTT.

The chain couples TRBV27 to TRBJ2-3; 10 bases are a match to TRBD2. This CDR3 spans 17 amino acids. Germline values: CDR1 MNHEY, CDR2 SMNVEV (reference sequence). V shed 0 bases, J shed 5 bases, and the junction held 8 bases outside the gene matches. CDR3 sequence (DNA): TGTGCCAGCAGTTTATCGCCAGCGGGAGGGCCGGGAGATACGCAGTATTTT. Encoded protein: CASSLSPAGGPGDTQYF.

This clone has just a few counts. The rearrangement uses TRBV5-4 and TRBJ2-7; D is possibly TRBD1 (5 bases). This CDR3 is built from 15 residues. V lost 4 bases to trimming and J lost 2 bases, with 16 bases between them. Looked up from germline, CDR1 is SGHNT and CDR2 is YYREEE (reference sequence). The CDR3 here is CASSHNVETAYEQYF. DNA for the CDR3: TGTGCCAGCAGCCACAACGTTGAGACAGCCTACGAGCAGTACTTC.